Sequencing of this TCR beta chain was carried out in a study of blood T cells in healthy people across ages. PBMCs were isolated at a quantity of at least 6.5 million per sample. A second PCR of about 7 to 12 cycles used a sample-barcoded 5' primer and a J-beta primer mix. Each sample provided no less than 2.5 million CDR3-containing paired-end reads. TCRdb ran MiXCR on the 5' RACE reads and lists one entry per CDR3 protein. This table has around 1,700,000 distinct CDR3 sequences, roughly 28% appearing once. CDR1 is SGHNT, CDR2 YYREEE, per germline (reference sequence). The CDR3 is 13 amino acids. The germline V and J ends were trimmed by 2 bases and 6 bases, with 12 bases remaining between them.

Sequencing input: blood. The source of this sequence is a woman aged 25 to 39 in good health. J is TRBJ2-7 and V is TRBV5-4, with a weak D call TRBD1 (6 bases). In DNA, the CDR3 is TGTGCCAGCAGCTTCGCAGGGGCGGTCGAGCAGTACTTC. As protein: CASSFAGAVEQYF. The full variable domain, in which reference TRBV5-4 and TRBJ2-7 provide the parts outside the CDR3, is ETGVTQSPTHLIKTRGQQVTLRCSSQSGHNTVSWYQQALGQGPQFIFQYYREEENGRGNFPPRFSGLQFPNYSSELNVNALELDDSALYLCASSFAGAVEQYFGPGTRLTVT.